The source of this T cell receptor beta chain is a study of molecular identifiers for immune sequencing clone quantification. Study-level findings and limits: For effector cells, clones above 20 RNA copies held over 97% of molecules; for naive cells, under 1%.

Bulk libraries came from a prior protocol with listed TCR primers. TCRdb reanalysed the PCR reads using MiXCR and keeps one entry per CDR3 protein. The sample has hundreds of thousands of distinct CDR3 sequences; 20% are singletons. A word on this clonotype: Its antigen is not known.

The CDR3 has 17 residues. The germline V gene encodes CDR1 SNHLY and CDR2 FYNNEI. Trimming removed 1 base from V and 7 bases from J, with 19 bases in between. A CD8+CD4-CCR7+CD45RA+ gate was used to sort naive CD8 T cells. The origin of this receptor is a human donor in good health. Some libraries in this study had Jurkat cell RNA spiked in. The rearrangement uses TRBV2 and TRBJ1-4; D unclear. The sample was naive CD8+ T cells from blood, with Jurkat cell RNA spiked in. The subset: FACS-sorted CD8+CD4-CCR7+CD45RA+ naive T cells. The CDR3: CASSEGVLEIVSEKLFF. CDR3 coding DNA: TGTGCCAGCAGTGAAGGTGTTCTGGAAATCGTGAGTGAAAAACTGTTTTTT.